This entry features one T cell receptor beta chain sequence. The record originates from a study of Ad26.COV2.S vaccination and SARS-CoV-2 variants. Some clones are missing from TCRdb's copy, which holds only in-frame ones; the method was immunoSEQ multiplex PCR. Among about 680,000 clones listed, roughly 90% were seen once. This sample's treatment: about 20 received Ad26.COV2.S at low or high dose, single or two shots; five or six received placebo; per-sample allocation not given. All samples were drawn on day 63, counting from the first vaccine or placebo injection. This receptor was obtained from a person between 18 and 59 years old who received the Ad26.COV2.S COVID-19 vaccine or a placebo. The specimen comprised peripheral blood, sampled in a trial of Ad26.COV2.S vaccine versus placebo.

CDR3 protein: CASSVPGQGLRGYTF. The CDR3 nucleotides are TGTGCCAGCAGCGTGCCGGGACAGGGCTTGCGTGGCTACACCTTC. V gene TRBV5-6 combines with J gene TRBJ1-2; 9 nucleotides line up with TRBD1. V shed 4 bases, J shed 7 bases, and the junction held 11 bases outside the gene matches. In germline, CDR1 is SGHDT, CDR2 YYEEEE. The CDR3 has 15 amino acids.